Listed below are T cell receptor beta chains from one sample, sequenced in a study of blood T cell repertoires in COVID-19. TCRdb's copy holds only in-frame clones and misses some; the assay was immunoSEQ multiplex PCR. The sample consists of 120,000 to 150,000 clones, roughly 80% of them appearing once. The sequenced sample consisted of peripheral blood. Receptor source: a middle-aged woman with active or convalescent COVID-19. The CDR3 runs from the conserved cysteine through the conserved F or W. The D gene is left open where the match is weak. A row's size may be missing; if present it is once, few, many or a size class.

d_gene,j_gene,v_gene,len,abundance,CDR3nt,CDR3aa
.,TRBJ1-5,TRBV6-6,14,.,TGTGCCAGCCGCGCCGGCGGACTTAATCAGCCCCAGCATTTT,CASRAGGLNQPQHF
TRBD1,TRBJ2-7,TRBV5-4,17,.,TGTGCCAGCAGCTCGAGCCCCCCTGTCAGGGGGTCCTACGAGCAGTACTTC,CASSSSPPVRGSYEQYF
TRBD1,TRBJ1-1,TRBV19,17,.,TGTGCCAGTAGTTCCGATGACAGGGGCGGTCAGAACACTGAAGCTTTCTTT,CASSSDDRGGQNTEAFF
TRBD1,TRBJ1-2,TRBV27,15,.,TGTGCCAGCAGTTTATCGATCTCAGGGGGCCGGGGCTACACCTTC,CASSLSISGGRGYTF
TRBD1,TRBJ1-1,TRBV30,15,.,TGTGCCTGGAGCCGACCGGGACAGCTGAACACTGAAGCTTTCTTT,CAWSRPGQLNTEAFF
TRBD1,TRBJ1-1,TRBV9,15,once,TGTGCCAGCAGCGCCAGAGACAGGGTCGGCACTGAAGCTTTCTTT,CASSARDRVGTEAFF
TRBD1,TRBJ1-4,TRBV28,17,many,TGTGCCAGCAGTTCTAAGGGACAGGGGACAACTAATGAAAAACTGTTTTTT,CASSSKGQGTTNEKLFF
.,TRBJ1-3,TRBV28,12,.,TGTGCCAGCAGGCGCCAACAGATCACCATATATTTT,CASRRQQITIYF
TRBD1,TRBJ1-1,TRBV6-5,14,.,TGTGCCAGCAGTTTTACAGGGGGCGGCACTGAAGCTTTCTTT,CASSFTGGGTEAFF
TRBD1,TRBJ2-7,TRBV6-5,15,many,TGTGCCAGCAGTTACGTACAGGGGAGCTCCTACGAGCAGTACTTC,CASSYVQGSSYEQYF
.,TRBJ1-4,TRBV14,13,.,TGTGCCAGCAGCCCGAGGACTACTGGGAAACTGTTTTTT,CASSPRTTGKLFF
.,TRBJ1-3,TRBV19,14,.,TGTGCCAGTAGTCTACAGTTCTCTGGAAACACCATATATTTT,CASSLQFSGNTIYF
TRBD1,TRBJ1-1,TRBV29-1,12,once,TGCAGCGAACGACAGGGAGAAACTGAAGCTTTCTTT,CSERQGETEAFF
.,TRBJ1-1,TRBV11-1,15,.,TGTGCCAGCGAGGAAGTTGAGGCCATGAACACTGAAGCTTTCTTT,CASEEVEAMNTEAFF
.,TRBJ1-4,TRBV28,15,few,TGTGCCAGCAGCTCTGGGAGTGCAACTAATGAAAAACTGTTTTTT,CASSSGSATNEKLFF
.,TRBJ2-7,TRBV11-2,13,.,TGTGCCAGCAGCTTGAACTTTTACTACGAGCAGTACTTC,CASSLNFYYEQYF
TRBD1,TRBJ1-1,TRBV5-4,15,.,TGTGCCAGCAGGAAACAGGGGGCGTTAAACACTGAAGCTTTCTTT,CASRKQGALNTEAFF
.,TRBJ1-1,TRBV28,14,.,TGTGCCAGCACGTACAGGACCTCGAACACTGAAGCTTTCTTT,CASTYRTSNTEAFF
TRBD1,TRBJ1-2,TRBV7-2,15,.,TGTGCCAGCAGCCCACCGGGACAGGGAGGCTATGGCTACACCTTC,CASSPPGQGGYGYTF
TRBD1,TRBJ2-2,TRBV5-4,15,.,TGTGCCAGCAGTTTCGGACAGGGAGGCACCGGGGAGCTGTTTTTT,CASSFGQGGTGELFF
.,TRBJ1-1,TRBV5-1,13,.,TGCGCCAGCAGCTTGGTAGAAGGAGGTAAAGCTTTCTTT,CASSLVEGGKAFF
.,TRBJ1-1,TRBV12-3/TRBV12-4,11,.,TGTGCCAGCAGACGGAGAGGTTTAGGCTTCTTT,CASRRRGLGFF
TRBD1,TRBJ1-1,TRBV15,15,.,TGTGCCACCAGCCCTGGGACAGGGGGCCTCACTGAAGCTTTCTTT,CATSPGTGGLTEAFF